This entry lists 23 T cell receptor beta chains sequenced from one sample in a study of cytomegalovirus exposure and HLA in healthy donors. PCR primers comprised 60 Vbeta and 13 Jbeta primers. Only in-frame clones appear in the TCRdb table, and some are missing; sequencing was by immunoSEQ multiplex PCR. Among about 130,000 clones listed, around 80% were seen once. Sequenced sample: PBMCs. Source of these receptors: a woman aged 18-29 years in good health and CMV-seropositive.

This chain joins TRBV27 and TRBJ2-1; 12 positions match TRBD1. V dropped 7 bases and J dropped 8; count of bases not matched to a gene: 9. In germline, CDR1 is MNHEY, CDR2 SMNVEV (reference sequence). There are 15 residues in the CDR3. CDR3 nucleotide sequence: TGTGCCAGCACCCCGCCGGGGACAGGGGGCGATGAGCAGTTCTTC. This gives the protein CASTPPGTGGDEQFF.

V usage is TRBV7-9 and J usage is TRBJ2-5; TRBD1 matches 7 bases. V dropped 2 bases and J dropped 5; count of bases not matched to a gene: 8. The germline V gene has CDR1 SEHNR and CDR2 FQNEAQ (reference sequence). The length of the CDR3 is 15 residues. CDR3 region: CASSLRTGHGETQYF. DNA of the CDR3: TGTGCCAGCAGCTTACGGACAGGCCATGGGGAGACCCAGTACTTC.

The chain recombines TRBV5-1 with TRBJ2-1; possible D gene TRBD1, 6 bases. The germline V gene has CDR1 SGHRS and CDR2 YFSETQ. Trimming took 4 bases from V and 9 from J, leaving 11 bases between them. This CDR3 contains 12 residues. CDR3 sequence reads: CASSIRDTEQFF. The CDR3 bases are TGCGCCAGCAGCATCCGGGACACTGAGCAGTTCTTC.

As concerns this clone: At one end, the junction sequence differs from germline, possibly due to a read error. V gene TRBV30 combines with J gene TRBJ1-4, with a tentative D call TRBD1 (6 bases). The CDR3 runs to 14 residues. CDR1 is GTSNPN and CDR2 is SVGIG in the germline V gene (reference sequence). CDR3 amino acids: CASPEQGVTGKTVF. The CDR3 bases are TGTGCCAGCCCCGAGCAAGGGGTGACAGGAAAAACTGTTTTT.

The chain links TRBV5-4 to TRBJ2-7; D not resolved. This CDR3 region has 14 residues. Trimming shortened V by 0 bases and J by 6 bases, and 13 bases separated the two germline ends. CDR1 SGHNT and CDR2 YYREEE come from the germline V gene (reference sequence). The CDR3 loop is CASSLGLPGGEQYF. CDR3 nucleotide sequence: TGTGCCAGCAGCTTGGGTCTCCCTGGCGGCGAGCAGTACTTC.

The chain has TRBV2 and TRBJ2-7; 9 positions match TRBD1. Trimming cost V 6 bases and J 5 bases; bases outside gene matches: 11. CDR3 length: 15 residues. Germline lookup yields CDR1 SNHLY and CDR2 FYNNEI. CDR3 bases: TGTGCCAGCAGCCAACAGGGGGGACAGGGCGACGAGCAGTACTTC. Protein: CASSQQGGQGDEQYF.

The chain is built from TRBV6-5 and TRBJ1-5; D perhaps matches TRBD1 (6 bases). From germline, CDR1 is MNHEY and CDR2 SVGAGI. V lost 6 bases and J lost 6, with 15 bases in between. The CDR3 has 14 amino acids. The CDR3 reads CASRRGGGGQPQHF. The DNA for the CDR3 is TGTGCCAGCAGACGTGGAGGGGGGGGTCAGCCCCAGCATTTT.

The chain carries TRBV15 and TRBJ1-4, with D maybe TRBD1 (6 bases). Germline V gene sequence: CDR1 LNHNV, CDR2 YYDKDF (reference sequence). The ends were cut back, 6 bases at V and 7 bases at J, with 15 bases in the middle. This CDR3 has 14 residues. This CDR3 is CATSRGGAFEKLFF. CDR3 nucleotide sequence: TGTGCCACCAGTCGGGGGGGCGCCTTTGAAAAACTGTTTTTT.

The gene calls are TRBV5-1 and TRBJ1-5; D not certain. There are 14 residues in the CDR3. From germline, CDR1 is SGHRS and CDR2 YFSETQ. The germline V and J ends were trimmed by 0 bases and 2 bases, with 6 bases remaining between them. DNA for the CDR3: TGCGCCAGCAGCTTGGATCAGGGCAATCAGCCCCAGCATTTT. It encodes CASSLDQGNQPQHF.

V and J are TRBV5-1 and TRBJ2-3; no firm D call. The CDR3 extends over 13 amino acids. V shed 3 bases and J shed 2 bases, with 7 bases lying between them. CDR1 is SGHRS, CDR2 YFSETQ, per germline. CDR3 residues: CASSSVPTDTQYF. The CDR3 DNA follows: TGCGCCAGCAGCTCAGTCCCCACAGATACGCAGTATTTT.

V usage is TRBV5-1 and J usage is TRBJ2-1; weak D call: TRBD1 (6 bases). CDR3 length: 15 amino acids. Germline CDR1 is SGHRS and CDR2 is YFSETQ. V was pared by 6 bases and J by 8 bases, with 21 bases between. The CDR3 bases are TGCGCCAGCACGGACACAGGGACGGGTGTCGATGAGCAGTTCTTC. The encoded protein is CASTDTGTGVDEQFF.

This sequence joins TRBV7-3 and TRBJ2-1; 9 nucleotides match TRBD2. This CDR3 is 14 amino acids long. With V trimmed by 5 bases and J by 9 bases, 8 bases remained unmatched. Germline V gene lookup returns CDR1 SGHTA and CDR2 FQGTGA. CDR3 sequence reads: CASSTSAGGFEQFF. The CDR3 region has the DNA TGTGCCAGCAGCACCTCGGCGGGGGGGTTTGAGCAGTTCTTC.

The chain is built from TRBV7-9 and TRBJ2-2; D perhaps matches TRBD1 (6 bases). CDR3 length: 15 amino acids. Trimming removed 5 bases from V and 2 bases from J, with 12 bases in between. CDR1 SEHNR and CDR2 FQNEAQ come from the germline V gene (reference sequence). The CDR3 here is CASSPRRGNTGELFF. The CDR3 DNA reads TGTGCCAGCAGCCCTCGCAGGGGCAACACCGGGGAGCTGTTTTTT.

V gene TRBV19 combines with J gene TRBJ1-4, with a tentative D call TRBD1 (5 bases). The CDR3 sequence is 14 residues long. V was cut by 3 bases and J by 7 bases, with 12 bases left in between. Germline V gene lookup returns CDR1 LNHDA and CDR2 SQIVND (reference sequence). CDR3: CASSIPGSGEKLFF. The CDR3 bases are TGTGCCAGTAGTATCCCAGGGTCCGGTGAAAAACTGTTTTTT.

The chain uses TRBV6-5 and TRBJ1-5; no reliable D call. Trimming took off 6 bases at V and 6 bases at J, with 12 bases between the two ends. This CDR3 is built from 13 residues. Germline-derived CDR1 and CDR2 are MNHEY and SVGAGI. The CDR3 region is CASSLGLGQPQHF. CDR3 DNA: TGTGCCAGCAGCCTGGGCTTGGGTCAGCCCCAGCATTTT.

The rearrangement joins TRBV6-4 to TRBJ2-3; TRBD2 matches 12 bases. From germline, CDR1 is MRHNA and CDR2 SNTAGT. CDR3 length equals 16 residues. V was pared by 3 bases and J by 3 bases, with 4 bases of the junction left unmatched. The CDR3 nucleotides are TGTGCCAGCAGTGATTCTAGCGGGGGGGAGACAGATACGCAGTATTTT. Its translation is CASSDSSGGETDTQYF.

The gene calls are TRBV7-6 and TRBJ1-4; 9 bases fit TRBD1. The CDR3 runs to 14 residues. The ends lost 5 bases at V and 6 bases at J; junction bases unmatched: 4. Germline CDR1 reads SGHVS; CDR2 reads FNYEAQ. The CDR3 sequence: CASSRRQGDEKLFF. The CDR3 region has the DNA TGTGCCAGCAGCCGACGACAGGGGGATGAAAAACTGTTTTTT.

The chain couples TRBV28 to TRBJ1-2, with TRBD1 matching over 7 bases. The J segment lost 8 bases and the V segment lost 3 bases, leaving 9 bases of the junction unmatched. The CDR3 consists of 14 residues. Germline V gives CDR1 MDHEN, CDR2 SYDVKM. The CDR3 is CASSFVTGESGYTF. DNA of the CDR3: TGTGCCAGCAGTTTTGTAACAGGGGAAAGCGGCTACACCTTC.

The chain is built from TRBV9 and TRBJ2-1; 9 positions match TRBD2. With 0 bases clipped from V and 9 bases from J, the junction kept 7 bases outside the gene matches. CDR3 length equals 15 residues. Germline-derived CDR1 and CDR2 are SGDLS and YYNGEE. CDR3 residues: CASSVVGGGAGEQFF. CDR3 coding DNA: TGTGCCAGCAGCGTAGTGGGCGGGGGGGCAGGTGAGCAGTTCTTC. Filled out from reference TRBV9 and TRBJ2-1, the complete variable domain reads DSGVTQTPKHLITATGQRVTLRCSPRSGDLSVYWYQQSLDQGLQFLIQYYNGEERAKGNILERFSAQQFPDLHSELNLSSLELGDSALYFCASSVVGGGAGEQFFGPGTRLTVL.

A word on this clone: Other DNA sequences in the sample encode the same CDR3. V usage is TRBV30 and J usage is TRBJ2-4; 10 bases are a match to TRBD1. CDR1 GTSNPN and CDR2 SVGIG come from the germline V gene (reference sequence). The junction had 3 bases not matched to a gene; V was cut back by 7 bases and J by 0 bases. The CDR3 is made up of 14 amino acids. The CDR3 nucleotides are TGTGCCTTTGGACAGGGGGTAGCCAAAAACATTCAGTACTTC. This codes for CAFGQGVAKNIQYF. The full variable domain, rest sourced from reference TRBV30 and TRBJ2-4, is SQTIHQWPATLVQPVGSPLSLECTVEGTSNPNLYWYRQAAGRGLQLLFYSVGIGQISSEVPQNLSASRPQDRQFILSSKKLLLSDSGFYLCAFGQGVAKNIQYFGAGTRLSVL.

CDR3 in DNA: TGTGCTAGTGGTTTCGGGGTTTCTAATGAAAAACTGTTTTTT. This gives the protein CASGFGVSNEKLFF. The chain uses TRBV12-5 and TRBJ1-4; D not certain. Trimming removed 3 bases at V and 3 bases at J, with 8 bases between. This CDR3 spans 14 amino acids. Per the germline V gene, CDR1 is LGHNT and CDR2 is FRNRAP. Complete variable domain (other parts from reference TRBV12-5 and TRBJ1-4): DARVTQTPRHKVTEMGQEVTMRCQPILGHNTVFWYRQTMMQGLELLAYFRNRAPLDDSGMPKDRFSAEMPDATLATLKIQPSEPRDSAVYFCASGFGVSNEKLFFGSGTQLSVL.

J is TRBJ2-3 and V is TRBV11-3; possibly TRBD2 for D (6 bases). CDR1 and CDR2 (germline): SGHNT, YENEEA. Trimming pared 3 bases from V and 2 bases from J, leaving 18 bases between. This CDR3 contains 17 residues. The chain's CDR3 is CASSLGFSGANTDTQYF. DNA of the CDR3: TGTGCCAGCAGCTTGGGATTTAGCGGAGCCAACACAGATACGCAGTATTTT.

The gene calls are TRBV29-1 and TRBJ1-1, with a possible D match to TRBD1 (6 bases). Trimming shortened V by 6 bases and J by 3 bases, and 14 bases separated the two germline ends. Per germline, CDR1 SQVTM and CDR2 ANQGSEA. The CDR3 sequence is 13 residues long. The CDR3 reads CSVEPYRDTEAFF. In DNA, the CDR3 is TGCAGCGTAGAACCTTACAGGGACACTGAAGCTTTCTTT.